What follows are 24 T cell receptor beta chains derived from one specimen sequenced in a study of T-cell reconstitution after alpha-beta-depleted transplantation in children. The study, taken as a whole, reports: At one year after transplant, newly produced T cells mostly accounted for T-cell counts and diversity.

Antigens for these TCRs are unknown. Unique molecular identifiers were used in preparing the TCRbeta library. TCRdb independently ran MiXCR on the PCR reads; one entry per CDR3 protein. This repertoire shows about 290,000 distinct CDR3 sequences, almost 8% found once; its top ten account for approximately 9%. Sequencing used peripheral blood, obtained 360 days after TCRalphabeta/CD19-depleted stem cell transplant. The receptors derive from a female patient aged 2-9 years who had a stem cell transplant for Fanconi anemia, so the T cells may come from the graft donor.

This clonotype showed up many times. The J gene is TRBJ2-2, the V gene TRBV7-8; TRBD2 aligns across 7 bases. V lost 5 bases, J lost 6 bases, and 12 bases stayed unmatched. This CDR3 is built from 16 residues. Germline V gives CDR1 SGHVS, CDR2 FQNEAQ. CDR3 in DNA: TGTGCCAGCAGCCAAAGGAGCGGGGTCTATCCCGGGGAGCTGTTTTTT. This translates into CASSQRSGVYPGELFF.

This clonotype has only a few counts. The gene calls are TRBV15 and TRBJ1-5, with 8 bases aligning to TRBD1. Trimming cost V 5 bases and J 6 bases; bases outside gene matches: 6. In germline, CDR1 is LNHNV, CDR2 YYDKDF (reference sequence). This CDR3 region has 14 residues. The CDR3 region has the DNA TGTGCCACCAGCTCCCGGACAGGGTTTCAGCCCCAGCATTTT. Its protein product is CATSSRTGFQPQHF.

This clonotype has ten or more counts. The rearrangement uses TRBV5-5 and TRBJ2-7; D perhaps matches TRBD2 (5 bases). Trimming pared 0 bases from V and 3 bases from J, leaving 10 bases between. Germline V CDR1 and CDR2: SGHKS, YYEKEE (reference sequence). This CDR3 has 14 residues. This CDR3 is CASSLAGDGYEQYF. For the CDR3, the DNA is TGTGCCAGCAGCTTGGCCGGGGATGGCTACGAGCAGTACTTC.

V gene TRBV28 combines with J gene TRBJ2-7, with D possibly TRBD2 on 5 matching bases. Germline-derived CDR1 and CDR2 are MDHEN and SYDVKM. The CDR3 contains 15 residues. V was cut by 5 bases and J by 3 bases, with 17 bases left in between. The CDR3 DNA sequence: TGTGCCAGCAGTCCCCCACTCGGGGAAGGCTACGAGCAGTACGTC. Translated: CASSPPLGEGYEQYV.

This clonotype was picked up many times. The rearrangement uses TRBV7-8 and TRBJ2-2; TRBD2 aligns across 9 bases. The J segment lost 4 bases and the V segment lost 1 base, leaving 7 bases of the junction unmatched. CDR1 and CDR2 from the germline V gene are SGHVS and FQNEAQ. This CDR3 region has 17 residues. The CDR3 is CASSLVLLAGSTGELFF. CDR3 coding DNA: TGTGCCAGCAGCTTAGTTCTTCTAGCGGGAAGCACCGGGGAGCTGTTTTTT.

This clonotype appeared many times. The V gene is TRBV28, the J gene TRBJ2-5, with 9 bases aligning to TRBD1. In germline, CDR1 is MDHEN, CDR2 SYDVKM. V dropped 5 bases and J dropped 3; count of bases not matched to a gene: 4. CDR3 length equals 14 residues. The CDR3 region is CASSIRDREETQYF. In DNA form, the CDR3 reads TGTGCCAGCAGTATCCGGGACAGGGAAGAGACCCAGTACTTC.

The sample holds many counts of this clonotype. The chain is built from TRBV7-6 and TRBJ2-1; the match to TRBD1 covers 7 bases. The V and J ends lost 0 bases and 10 bases, in that order; junction bases with no gene match: 9. CDR1 is SGHVS and CDR2 is FNYEAQ in the germline V gene. The CDR3 loop spans 15 amino acids. CDR3 coding DNA: TGTGCCAGCAGCTTAGCAGGGGGCTGGTCCCGGGAGCAGTTCTTC. This gives the protein CASSLAGGWSREQFF.

A single count supports this clonotype. A much larger clone lies a single base off, so this may be a read error. CDR3 loop: CASSLFGGRRSTEAFF. The CDR3 coding sequence is TGTGCCAGCAGCTTGTTCGGGGGGCGGAGGAGCACTGAAGCTTTCTTT. The rearrangement uses TRBV5-4 and TRBJ1-1; possibly TRBD1 for D (6 bases). Germline loops: CDR1 SGHNT, CDR2 YYREEE (reference sequence). The germline V and J ends were trimmed by 1 base and 4 bases, with 17 bases remaining between them. The CDR3 covers 16 residues.

The chain recombines TRBV7-9 with TRBJ2-7; D is unresolved. V was cut by 2 bases and J by 1 base, with 9 bases left in between. The CDR3 length is 14 residues. The V gene's germline CDR1 is SEHNR and CDR2 FQNEAQ (reference sequence). In DNA, the CDR3 is TGTGCCAGCAGCTTACAACTTAGGTCCTACGAGCAGTACTTC. Its protein is CASSLQLRSYEQYF.

This clonotype was seen many times. The chain employs TRBV6-5 and TRBJ2-1; 11 bases are a match to TRBD2. The length of the CDR3 is 15 residues. V lost 4 bases to trimming and J lost 8 bases; unmatched junction nucleotides: 7. The germline V gene has CDR1 MNHEY and CDR2 SVGAGI. CDR3 amino acids: CASSLLAGGTYEQFF. CDR3 sequence (DNA): TGTGCCAGCAGTTTATTAGCGGGAGGGACGTATGAGCAGTTCTTC.

This clonotype was seen at least ten times. The J gene is TRBJ1-1, the V gene TRBV12-3 or TRBV12-4; D may be TRBD1 (6 bases). Trimming removed 3 bases at V and 7 bases at J, with 12 bases between. The CDR3 consists of 13 residues. The CDR3 sequence is CASSLAGDIEAFF. CDR3 coding DNA: TGTGCCAGCAGTTTGGCAGGGGACATTGAAGCTTTCTTT.

This clonotype was seen repeatedly, ten times or more. This chain links TRBV5-1 with TRBJ1-2; D is unresolved. The germline V and J ends were trimmed by 0 bases and 2 bases, with 5 bases remaining between them. The CDR3 loop spans 13 amino acids. CDR1 is SGHRS, CDR2 YFSETQ, per germline. The CDR3 region has the DNA TGCGCCAGCAGCTTGGAAGGGAACTATGGCTACACCTTC. It encodes CASSLEGNYGYTF.

This clonotype was detected only a few times. V is TRBV6-2 or TRBV6-3 and J is TRBJ2-3; D may match TRBD1 or TRBD2 (5 bases each). The V gene lost 0 bases and the J gene lost 2 bases, with 12 bases spanning the gap. CDR1 MNHEY and CDR2 SVGEGT come from the germline V gene. CDR3 size: 16 residues. The CDR3 spells CASSYSIPGTTDTQYF. Written as DNA, the CDR3 is TGTGCCAGCAGTTACTCGATTCCTGGGACCACAGATACGCAGTATTTT.

This clonotype was seen more than once but under ten times. The rearrangement links TRBV20-1 to TRBJ2-3; tentative D call: TRBD2 (6 bases). Per the germline V gene, CDR1 is DFQATT and CDR2 is SNEGSKA (reference sequence). The CDR3 loop spans 16 amino acids. V was cut by 6 bases and J by 2 bases, with 21 bases left in between. As DNA, the CDR3 is TGCAGTGCCAATCCCCACCAGCGGGCCCACACAGATACGCAGTATTTT. Its translation: CSANPHQRAHTDTQYF.

This clonotype was detected a few times. The chain has TRBV20-1 and TRBJ2-1, with 9 bases matching TRBD2. Germline assignment: CDR1 DFQATT and CDR2 SNEGSKA (reference sequence). The CDR3 totals 20 residues. The junction had 17 bases not matched to a gene; V was cut back by 2 bases and J by 0 bases. CDR3 bases: TGCAGTGCTAGAAGGGTCTGGTGGCTAGCGGGGTGGAGCTCCTACAATGAGCAGTTCTTC. The encoded protein is CSARRVWWLAGWSSYNEQFF.

Turning to this clonotype: The CDR3 does not close with the conserved phenylalanine or tryptophan, likely indicating a read error. The chain combines TRBV28 with TRBJ2-5; weak D call: TRBD2 (5 bases). V was trimmed by 3 bases and J by 5 bases, leaving 7 bases between them. CDR3 length: 12 amino acids. In germline, CDR1 is MDHEN, CDR2 SYDVKM. CDR3 in DNA: TGTGCCAGCAGTTTGAGGGAGGAGACCCAGTACTTG. As protein: CASSLREETQYL.

This clonotype was counted a few times. The rearrangement uses TRBV6-5 and TRBJ1-1, with a tentative D call TRBD1 (5 bases). Germline V CDR1 and CDR2: MNHEY, SVGAGI. The germline V and J ends were trimmed by 6 bases and 11 bases, with 13 bases remaining between them. The CDR3 length is 11 residues. This CDR3 reads CASSMGRDAFF. The CDR3, as DNA: TGTGCCAGCAGCATGGGCAGGGATGCTTTCTTT.

This clonotype was observed many times. This chain uses TRBV5-1 with TRBJ2-1; TRBD2 matches 13 bases. Germline V lookup: CDR1 SGHRS, CDR2 YFSETQ. After removal of 4 bases from V and 7 bases from J, the junction contained 11 bases not matched to a gene. This CDR3 contains 17 residues. CDR3 DNA: TGCGCCAGCAGCCAGGGACTAGCGGGGCTCCCGGCAAATGAGCAGTTCTTC. Protein sequence: CASSQGLAGLPANEQFF.

At least ten counts were recorded for this clonotype. This chain uses TRBV29-1 with TRBJ2-1; perhaps TRBD2 as D (6 bases). V was clipped by 1 base and J by 0 bases, with 13 bases between them. Germline-derived CDR1 and CDR2 are SQVTM and ANQGSEA. This CDR3 has 16 amino acids. The CDR3 here is CSVEAFGDFSYNEQFF. The CDR3 bases are TGCAGCGTTGAAGCCTTTGGGGACTTCTCCTACAATGAGCAGTTCTTC.

This rearrangement joins TRBV3-1 to TRBJ1-2; D is possibly TRBD1 (5 bases). This CDR3 is built from 10 residues. The V gene's germline CDR1 is LGHDT and CDR2 YNNKEL (reference sequence). V was cut by 6 bases and J by 10 bases, with 9 bases left in between. The CDR3 DNA sequence: TGTGCCAGCAGTGGAGGGGCCTACACCTTC. Translation gives CASSGGAYTF. The variable domain in full, with the rest retrieved from reference TRBV3-1 and TRBJ1-2, is DTAVSQTPKYLVTQMGNDKSIKCEQNLGHDTMYWYKQDSKKFLKIMFSYNNKELIINETVPNRFSPKSPDKAHLNLHINSLELGDSAVYFCASSGGAYTFGSGTRLTVV.

V usage is TRBV24-1 and J usage is TRBJ2-3; D is unclear. This CDR3 is 16 amino acids long. Trimming cost V 3 bases and J 0 bases, with 12 bases left between them. Germline V gene data show CDR1 as KGHDR and CDR2 as SFDVKD. CDR3 DNA sequence: TGTGCCACCAGTGATCCTAGGGCTAAGAGCACAGATACGCAGTATTTT. The encoded protein is CATSDPRAKSTDTQYF.

The chain links TRBV5-1 to TRBJ2-7, with 8 bases that match TRBD2. Germline values: CDR1 SGHRS, CDR2 YFSETQ. The CDR3 sequence is 15 residues long. The V segment lost 2 bases and the J segment 0 bases; nucleotides outside the gene matches: 4. The CDR3 reads CASSFLAGYSYEQYF. DNA for the CDR3: TGCGCCAGCAGCTTTCTAGCGGGCTACTCCTACGAGCAGTACTTC.

This clonotype was seen repeatedly, ten times or more. The chain couples TRBV7-9 to TRBJ2-1, with a possible D match to TRBD1 (6 bases). The V end lost 6 bases, the J end lost 0 bases, and 18 bases lay between the germline ends. The CDR3 spans 17 residues. Germline V CDR1 and CDR2: SEHNR, FQNEAQ (reference sequence). CDR3 region: CASRPPSRGRSYNEQFF. In DNA form, the CDR3 reads TGTGCCAGCAGGCCACCCTCCAGGGGCCGCTCCTACAATGAGCAGTTCTTC.

This clonotype was observed at least ten times. The rearrangement uses TRBV7-9 and TRBJ2-7; D might be TRBD1 (6 bases). In germline, CDR1 is SEHNR, CDR2 FQNEAQ (reference sequence). The CDR3 length is 16 residues. V lost 5 bases, J lost 3 bases, and 20 bases lay in between. In DNA, the CDR3 is TGTGCCAGCAGCCCCCCTGGCACTCAGGGGCTCTACGAGCAGTACTTC. Residues: CASSPPGTQGLYEQYF.